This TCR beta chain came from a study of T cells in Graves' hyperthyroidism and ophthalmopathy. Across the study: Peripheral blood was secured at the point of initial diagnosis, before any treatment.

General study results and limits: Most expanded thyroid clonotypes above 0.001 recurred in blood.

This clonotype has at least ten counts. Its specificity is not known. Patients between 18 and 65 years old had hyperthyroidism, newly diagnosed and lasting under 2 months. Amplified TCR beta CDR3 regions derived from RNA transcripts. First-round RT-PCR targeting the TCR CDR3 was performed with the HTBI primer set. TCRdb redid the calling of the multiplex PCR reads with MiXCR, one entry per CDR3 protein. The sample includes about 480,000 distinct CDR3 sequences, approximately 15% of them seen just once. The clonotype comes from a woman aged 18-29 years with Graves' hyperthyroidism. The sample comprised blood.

CDR3 in DNA: TGTGCCACCAGTGACGCCCCCGGGACTAGCTTCACAGATACGCAGTATTTT. This sequence encodes CATSDAPGTSFTDTQYF. The gene calls are TRBV24-1 and TRBJ2-3; 9 nucleotides match TRBD2. V was pared by 4 bases and J by 2 bases, with 9 bases of the junction left unmatched. The CDR3 has 17 amino acids. Per germline, CDR1 KGHDR and CDR2 SFDVKD.